The clone carrying this TCR beta chain has a count of ten or more. Regarding time point: newly diagnosed GD, antithyroid drugs for less than 3 months. Isolated PBMC RNA provided the starting material for the TCR library. The TCR beta library used iRepertoire HTBI primers with Arm-PCR amplification of CDR3. TCRdb processed the multiplex PCR reads anew with MiXCR; each CDR3 protein has one entry. The sample shows roughly 420,000 distinct CDR3 sequences, 15% to 20% of them seen only once. The sample originates from a study of regulatory T cells in long-lasting Graves disease. This CDR3 has 14 amino acids. After removal of 2 bases from V and 6 bases from J, the junction contained 6 bases not matched to a gene. Germline loops: CDR1 SGHTA, CDR2 FQGNSA. The same sample was also studied in work on T cells in Graves' hyperthyroidism and ophthalmopathy. That study reports: The HTBI set primed first-round TCR CDR3 RT-PCR.

This clonotype originated in a woman aged 30 to 39 with Graves disease. The genes are TRBV7-2 and TRBJ2-7; TRBD1 matches 8 bases. The sample consisted of peripheral blood mononuclear cells (PBMCs), taken at new diagnosis, from a patient treated with antithyroid drugs. CDR3 sequence reads: CASSLLSGGSEQYF. CDR3 coding DNA: TGTGCCAGCAGCTTATTGTCAGGGGGCAGCGAGCAGTACTTC.